The source of this TCR beta chain is a study of Ad26.COV2.S vaccination and SARS-CoV-2 variants. As for the study in general: Ad26.COV2.S, an intramuscular injection, was given once or twice 56 days apart.

Libraries were prepared by immunoSEQ multiplex PCR; TCRdb keeps only in-frame clonotypes and omits some of them. The profile shows a few hundred thousand clones, more than 75% of them singletons. General study results and limits: Similar non-spike TCR breadth was seen in vaccine and placebo recipients.

The CDR3 is 13 residues long. CDR1 MNHEY and CDR2 SMNVEV come from the germline V gene (reference sequence). Trimming shortened V by 5 bases and J by 4 bases, and 10 bases separated the two germline ends. Treatment described: over 15 received Ad26.COV2.S at low or high dose, single or two shots; about 5 received placebo; per-sample allocation not given. Material that was analyzed had been drawn on day 63 after the first vaccine or placebo injection. With respect to this clone: As yet, its antigen is unknown.

V gene TRBV27 combines with J gene TRBJ2-3; the D gene is possibly TRBD1 (5 bases). Sequencing was performed on peripheral blood, taken in a trial of Ad26.COV2.S vaccine versus placebo. The receptor was derived from a person between 18 and 60 years old who received the Ad26.COV2.S COVID-19 vaccine or a placebo. CDR3 DNA: TGTGCCAGCAGTACGACAGTTTCAGATACGCAGTATTTT. Protein: CASSTTVSDTQYF.